The rows below give T cell receptor beta chains drawn from one sample of a study of T cells expressing NK-cell markers. Using the 5' RACE reads, TCRdb records one entry per CDR3 protein without DNA. Across about 260,000 distinct CDR3 sequences, the top ten clones capture about 4.2% of the sample. Sequences were obtained from blood T cells: a sorted CD56 or NKG2C T cell subset, CD4+ or CD8+ T cells, or bulk PBMC T cells (not recorded which). These receptors all stem from a woman aged 18 to 75 in good health. Both conserved end residues are part of each CDR3.

v_call	j_call	cdr3_aa
TRBV11-1	TRBJ2-1	CASSLGRGTRRSYNEQFF
TRBV5-1	TRBJ1-3	CASSETGGIGNTIYF
TRBV5-4	TRBJ1-1	CASSSLDRVNTEAFF
TRBV4-3	TRBJ1-6	CASSQVGVSPLHF
TRBV5-1	TRBJ2-3	CASSLALIRATDTQYF
TRBV2	TRBJ2-4	CASSEGQVQNIQYF
TRBV20-1	TRBJ2-7	CSASEGGVSYEQYF
TRBV5-1	TRBJ2-5	CASSGGLAGSKETQYF
TRBV20-1	TRBJ2-5	CSARLRRETQYF
TRBV4-2	TRBJ1-5	CASSQPPGAGGGQPQHF
TRBV5-1	TRBJ1-1	CASSNGGGTEAFF
TRBV12-3/TRBV12-4	TRBJ2-3	CASLRASRGDTQYF
TRBV28	TRBJ2-3	CASKVGGERLRDTQYF
TRBV6-1	TRBJ2-4	CASSEARLPKNIQYF
TRBV6-5	TRBJ1-4	CATGRDEKLFF
TRBV18	TRBJ2-5	CASSQPVGNQETQYF
TRBV9	TRBJ1-3	CASSVTQGGGDTIYF
TRBV6-1	TRBJ2-2	CASSADRATNTGELFF
TRBV7-7	TRBJ2-5	CASSSTSGGETQYF
TRBV7-3	TRBJ2-1	CASSLNDYNEQFF
TRBV12-3/TRBV12-4	TRBJ1-5	CASSLAGWDNQPQHF
TRBV4-3	TRBJ2-1	CASSQVGLAYNEQFF
TRBV7-9	TRBJ1-4	CASSSQGIREEKLFF
TRBV19	TRBJ2-1	CASAPGQGRPPYNEQFF
TRBV7-9	TRBJ1-6	CASSLPGGSSPLHF
TRBV12-3/TRBV12-4	TRBJ1-6	CASSLAGVGSPLHF
TRBV5-1	TRBJ1-5	CASSLGPGQGIQPQHF
TRBV29-1	TRBJ1-2	CSAGGASYGYTF